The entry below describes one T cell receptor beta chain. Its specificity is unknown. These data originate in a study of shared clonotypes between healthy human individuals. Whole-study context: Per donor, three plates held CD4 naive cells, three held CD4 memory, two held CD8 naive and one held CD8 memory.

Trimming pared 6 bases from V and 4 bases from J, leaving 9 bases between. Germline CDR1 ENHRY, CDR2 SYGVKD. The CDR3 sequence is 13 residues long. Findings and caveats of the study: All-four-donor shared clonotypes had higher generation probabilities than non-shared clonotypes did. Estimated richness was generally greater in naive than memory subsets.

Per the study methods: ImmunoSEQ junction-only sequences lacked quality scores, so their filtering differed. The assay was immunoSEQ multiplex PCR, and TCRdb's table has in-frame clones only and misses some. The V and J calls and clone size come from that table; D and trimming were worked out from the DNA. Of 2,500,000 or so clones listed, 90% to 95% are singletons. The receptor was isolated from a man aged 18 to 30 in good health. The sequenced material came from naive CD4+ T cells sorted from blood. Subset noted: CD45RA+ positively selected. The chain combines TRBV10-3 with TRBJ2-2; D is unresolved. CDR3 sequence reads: CAISPTPTGELFF. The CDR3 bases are TGTGCCATCAGCCCCACTCCCACCGGGGAGCTGTTTTTT.